This TCR beta chain was identified in a study of T cell repertoires in aging, cancer and after chemotherapy. About the study: Six age groups, ranging from 30 or younger to 70 or older, included the donors.

TCR beta rearrangements were amplified from peripheral blood genomic DNA. Multiplex touch-down PCR with TRB-A/B primers amplified rearranged V-D-J TRB sequences. MiXCR, run by TCRdb on the multiplex PCR reads, gives a single entry per CDR3 protein. The sample has about 9,200 distinct CDR3 sequences; approximately 30% are singletons. General study points: Median generation probability rose over the chemotherapy interval in each cancer cohort, suggesting rebound thymic output.

Points on this clonotype: What it binds is not known.

The CDR3 extends over 14 amino acids. CDR1 is SEHNR and CDR2 is FQNEAQ in the germline V gene (reference sequence). The ends lost 5 bases at V and 5 bases at J; junction bases unmatched: 7. The TCR sequence derives from a human donor in good health. Sequencing was carried out using blood. The chain has TRBV7-9 and TRBJ2-5; 8 nucleotides agree with TRBD1. CDR3 sequence (DNA): TGTGCCAGCAGCCCCGAGACAGGGGTGGAGACCCAGTACTTC. Translated, it gives CASSPETGVETQYF.